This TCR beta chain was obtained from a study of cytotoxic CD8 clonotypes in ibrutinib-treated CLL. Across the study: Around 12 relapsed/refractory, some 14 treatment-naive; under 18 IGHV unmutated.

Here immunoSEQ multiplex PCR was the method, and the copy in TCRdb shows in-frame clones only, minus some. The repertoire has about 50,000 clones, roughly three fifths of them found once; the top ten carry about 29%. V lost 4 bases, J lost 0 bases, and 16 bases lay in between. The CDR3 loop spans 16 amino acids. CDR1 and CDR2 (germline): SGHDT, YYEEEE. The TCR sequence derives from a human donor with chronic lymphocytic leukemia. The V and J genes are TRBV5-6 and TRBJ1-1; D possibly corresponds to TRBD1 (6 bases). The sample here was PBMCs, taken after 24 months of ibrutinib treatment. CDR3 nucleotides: TGTGCCAGCAGCCTCTATTTAGGGACAATGAACACTGAAGCTTTCTTT. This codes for CASSLYLGTMNTEAFF.